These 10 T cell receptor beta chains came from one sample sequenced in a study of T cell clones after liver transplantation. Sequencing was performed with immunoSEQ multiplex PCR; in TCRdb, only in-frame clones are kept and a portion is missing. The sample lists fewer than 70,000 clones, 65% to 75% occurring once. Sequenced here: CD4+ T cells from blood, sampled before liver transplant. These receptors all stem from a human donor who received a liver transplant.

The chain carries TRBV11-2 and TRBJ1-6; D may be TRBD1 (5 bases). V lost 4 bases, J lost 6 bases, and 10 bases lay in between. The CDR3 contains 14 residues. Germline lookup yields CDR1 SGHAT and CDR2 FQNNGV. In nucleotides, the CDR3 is TGTGCCAGCAGCTCGACAGCGACTAATTCACCCCTCCACTTT. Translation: CASSSTATNSPLHF.

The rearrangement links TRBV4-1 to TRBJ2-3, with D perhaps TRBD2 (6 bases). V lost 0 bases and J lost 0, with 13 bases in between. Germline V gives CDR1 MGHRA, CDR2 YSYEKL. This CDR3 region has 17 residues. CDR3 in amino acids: CASSQESRGTSTDTQYF. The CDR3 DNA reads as TGCGCCAGCAGCCAAGAATCGCGGGGTACTAGCACAGATACGCAGTATTTT.

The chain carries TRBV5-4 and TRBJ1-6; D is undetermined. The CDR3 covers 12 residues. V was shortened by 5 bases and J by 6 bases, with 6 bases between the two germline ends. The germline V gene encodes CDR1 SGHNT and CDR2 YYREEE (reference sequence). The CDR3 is CASRSVNSPLHF. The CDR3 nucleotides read TGTGCCAGCAGGAGCGTTAATTCACCCCTCCACTTT.

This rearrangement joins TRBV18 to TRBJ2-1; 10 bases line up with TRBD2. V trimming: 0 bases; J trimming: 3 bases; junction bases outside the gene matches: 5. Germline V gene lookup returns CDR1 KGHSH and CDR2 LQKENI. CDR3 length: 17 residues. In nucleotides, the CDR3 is TGTGCCAGCTCACCACCAGGAGCGGGGGGGTTCTACAATGAGCAGTTCTTC. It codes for CASSPPGAGGFYNEQFF.

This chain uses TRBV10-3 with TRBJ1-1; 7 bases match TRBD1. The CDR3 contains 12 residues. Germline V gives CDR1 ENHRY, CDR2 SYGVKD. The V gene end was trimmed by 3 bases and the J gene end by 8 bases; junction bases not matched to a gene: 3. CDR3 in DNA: TGTGCCATCAGTGATCCGGACAGGGAAGCTTTCTTT. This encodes CAISDPDREAFF.

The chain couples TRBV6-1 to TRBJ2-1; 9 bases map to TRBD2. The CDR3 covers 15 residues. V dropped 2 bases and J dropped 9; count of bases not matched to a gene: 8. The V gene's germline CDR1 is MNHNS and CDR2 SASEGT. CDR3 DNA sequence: TGTGCCAGCAGTGAACTTGCGGGGGGGTACGTTGAGCAGTTCTTC. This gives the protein CASSELAGGYVEQFF.

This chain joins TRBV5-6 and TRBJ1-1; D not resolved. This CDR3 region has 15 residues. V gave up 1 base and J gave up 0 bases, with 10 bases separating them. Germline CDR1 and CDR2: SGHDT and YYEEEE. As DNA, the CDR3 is TGTGCCAGCAGCTTGCGGGTCAGCCTGAACACTGAAGCTTTCTTT. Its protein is CASSLRVSLNTEAFF.

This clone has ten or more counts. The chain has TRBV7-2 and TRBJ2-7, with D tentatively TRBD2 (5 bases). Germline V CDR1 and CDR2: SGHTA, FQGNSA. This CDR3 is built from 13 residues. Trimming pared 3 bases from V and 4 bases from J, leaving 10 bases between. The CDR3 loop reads CASSFRDDYEQYF. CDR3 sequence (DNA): TGTGCCAGCAGCTTCCGGGATGATTACGAGCAGTACTTC.

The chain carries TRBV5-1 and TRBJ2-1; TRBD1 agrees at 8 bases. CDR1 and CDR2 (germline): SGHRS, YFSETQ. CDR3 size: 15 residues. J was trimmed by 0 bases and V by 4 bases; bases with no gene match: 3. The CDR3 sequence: CASSTGGLSYNEQFF. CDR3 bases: TGCGCCAGCAGCACAGGGGGACTCTCCTACAATGAGCAGTTCTTC. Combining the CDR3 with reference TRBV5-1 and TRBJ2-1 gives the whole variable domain KAGVTQTPRYLIKTRGQQVTLSCSPISGHRSVSWYQQTPGQGLQFLFEYFSETQRNKGNFPGRFSGRQFSNSRSEMNVSTLELGDSALYLCASSTGGLSYNEQFFGPGTRLTVL.

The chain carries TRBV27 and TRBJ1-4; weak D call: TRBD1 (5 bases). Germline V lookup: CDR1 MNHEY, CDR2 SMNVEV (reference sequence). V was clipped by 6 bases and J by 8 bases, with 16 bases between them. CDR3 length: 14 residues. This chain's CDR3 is CASSSRGPQEKLFF. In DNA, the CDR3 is TGTGCCAGCAGCTCGCGGGGCCCCCAGGAAAAACTGTTTTTT. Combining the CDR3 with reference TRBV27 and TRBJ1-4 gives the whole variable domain EAQVTQNPRYLITVTGKKLTVTCSQNMNHEYMSWYRQDPGLGLRQIYYSMNVEVTDKGDVPEGYKVSRKEKRNFPLILESPSPNQTSLYFCASSSRGPQEKLFFGSGTQLSVL.